This T cell receptor beta chain originates from a study of blood T cell repertoires in COVID-19. Overall study context: Spain, Italy and the United States supplied samples that represented acute and convalescent COVID-19. T cells, B-cell-depleted T cells, or PBMCs provided the cDNA or gDNA that served as material.

Residents of 24 US areas, aged roughly 18 to 89 years, made up the participants. CDR1 is SNHLY and CDR2 is FYNNEI in the germline V gene. V dropped 6 bases and J dropped 2 bases, with 8 bases sitting between them. The CDR3 runs to 13 residues. In the original analysis: Researchers report that nucleated cell counts were estimated from reference gene primer amplification. Here immunoSEQ multiplex PCR was the method, and the copy in TCRdb shows in-frame clones only, minus some. V, J and clone size are those of that table, while D and trimming were read from the DNA. The table lists about 280,000 clones, under 90% of them singletons.

Sequenced: PBMCs or T cells enriched from blood (not recorded which). This receptor was taken from a woman in her sixties who had recovered from COVID-19. This chain links TRBV2 with TRBJ2-1, with D maybe TRBD1 (5 bases). The CDR3 sequence: CASRQDPYNEQFF. The CDR3 bases are TGTGCCAGCAGACAGGACCCCTACAATGAGCAGTTCTTC.